This T cell receptor beta chain was obtained from a study of T-cell reconstitution after alpha-beta-depleted transplantation in children. V was pared by 5 bases and J by 4 bases, with 9 bases between. This CDR3 region has 12 residues. Germline CDR1 reads SQVTM; CDR2 reads ANQGSEA. The authors prepared the TCRbeta library with unique molecular identifiers. A single record per CDR3 protein comes from TCRdb applying MiXCR to the PCR reads. Here the sample spans 350,000 to 400,000 distinct CDR3 sequences, roughly 21% being singletons. This clonotype was found many times. The sequence came from a human donor who donated a stem cell graft to a child with acute myeloid leukemia. The rearrangement links TRBV29-1 to TRBJ2-1; a weak D match, TRBD1 (6 bases). The input for sequencing was PBMCs from the stem cell graft donor, taken from the stem cell graft. CDR3 sequence: CSVRQDYNEQFF. The CDR3 coding sequence is TGCAGCGTTAGACAGGATTACAATGAGCAGTTCTTC.